This TCR beta chain was obtained from a study of blood T cells in healthy people across ages (dated by TCRdb to between 2015 and 2017). Regarding the study in general: In model experiments, roughly one uniquely barcoded TCR beta cDNA molecule per two T cells was captured by template switching. Donors were grouped into four age groups: young (average about 15 years), middle-aged (over 35), aged (about 60) and long-lived (less than 85). The study measured age-related changes in TCR beta repertoire diversity using deep sequencing normalized with unique cDNA molecular identifiers. The study analyzed two additional independent replicas of 1 million unique cDNA reads from the same blood draw for two donors, one aged 18 to 29 and one aged 80 or older. Donors of different ages were randomly distributed across sequencing lanes to avoid experimental bias.

Results the study describes overall, beyond this receptor: Because the CMV infection status of the donors was unknown, age-related changes in expanded clonotypes may potentially have been confounded. The long-lived group showed more naive CD4+ T cells, fewer expanded clones and increased TCR diversity than the aged group, suggesting age selection. Because profiling used bulk unsorted PBMCs, naive and antigen-experienced compartments could not be compared conclusively. A strong correlation was found between observed TCR beta diversity and the percentage of naive T cells measured by flow cytometry. As age increased, observed TCR beta diversity per million T cells dropped in a roughly linear way, and a significant reduction was already evident by age roughly 40. Estimates of total diversity based on one million sequenced T cells were considered lower bounds and underestimates.

The roughly 42 donors, aged about 6 to 100 years, were systemically healthy Caucasian individuals from Russia. Ten milliliters of peripheral blood were drawn from each donor into EDTA-treated Vacutainer tubes. Ficoll-Paque density-gradient centrifugation was used to isolate PBMCs, with at least 6 million obtained per sample. Total RNA was extracted from PBMCs with Trizol reagent, with at least 5.5 micrograms obtained per sample. The percentages of naive CD45RAhigh/CD27high T cells were determined by flow cytometry on a PBMC aliquot from every donor. Libraries were prepared through 5' RACE. These reads were obtained on an Illumina HiSeq 2500. A second PCR of roughly 6 to 12 cycles was run with a J-beta primer mix and a sample-barcoded 5' primer. A template-switch 5' adaptor carrying 12 random nucleotides introduced a unique molecular identifier onto each TCR beta cDNA molecule. Each sample yielded at least 2.5 million CDR3-containing paired-end reads. First-strand cDNA was synthesized from all RNA with the Mint cDNA synthesis kit, primed by a TRBC-specific oligonucleotide. All cDNA was treated with uracil-DNA glycosylase and then went through a first 18-cycle PCR with the universal primers M1SS and BC2_uni_R. On the study's bioinformatics: Normalization of each sample was performed by random selection of 1 million high-quality reads, each carrying a distinct molecular identifier. Reads sharing molecular identifiers were discarded rather than binned into consensus sequences. MiTCR, with a Q25 quality threshold and the strictest error-elimination algorithm, was used for CDR3 identification, clonotype clustering and error correction. A nonparametric unseen species model with Euler transformation was used to estimate lower-bound total TCR beta diversity. TCRdb applied fastp at Q25 and MiXCR to the public reads, then kept only in-frame beta chains. Rows matching on CDR3 protein sequence are summarized as one entry with the most common DNA and genes. These V and J calls derive from TCRdb rather than the authors' analysis. The sample table holds 1.5 million or so distinct CDR3 sequences, of which approximately 39% were seen once. The ten top clones hold 4% of the sample.

This clonotype was seen once. The target of this receptor is not known. No much larger clone is present one base from it, and per-base qualities are unavailable. Relative to germline, V is 2 bases shorter and J is 2 bases shorter, with 16 bases between their ends. Per the germline V gene, MNHEY is the CDR1 and SVGEGT is the CDR2. CDR3 length: 17 amino acids, cysteine to phenylalanine. CDR3 DNA only is kept here, 51 bases in frame from base 1. The sequenced sample consisted of blood. The chain employs TRBV6-2 or TRBV6-3 and TRBJ1-5, with the D gene not confidently named. The receptor was isolated from a woman younger than 35 in good health. The CDR3 loop reads CASSYLGPRQGNQPQHF. The nucleotides read TGTGCCAGCAGTTACCTTGGGCCTCGGCAGGGCAATCAGCCCCAGCATTTT.